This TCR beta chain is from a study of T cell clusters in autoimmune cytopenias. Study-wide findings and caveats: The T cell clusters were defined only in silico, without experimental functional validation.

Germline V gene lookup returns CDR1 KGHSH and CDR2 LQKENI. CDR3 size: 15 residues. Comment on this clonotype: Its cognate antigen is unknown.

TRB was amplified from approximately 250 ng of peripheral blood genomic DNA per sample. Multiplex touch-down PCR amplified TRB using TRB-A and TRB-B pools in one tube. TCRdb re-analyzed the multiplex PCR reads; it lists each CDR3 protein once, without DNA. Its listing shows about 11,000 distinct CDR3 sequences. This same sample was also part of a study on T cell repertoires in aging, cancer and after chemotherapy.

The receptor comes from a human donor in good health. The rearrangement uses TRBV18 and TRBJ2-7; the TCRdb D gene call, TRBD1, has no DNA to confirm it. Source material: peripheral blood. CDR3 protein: CASSPPAGGNYEQYF. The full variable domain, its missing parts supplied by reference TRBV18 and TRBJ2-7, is NAGVMQNPRHLVRRRGQEARLRCSPMKGHSHVYWYRQLPEEGLKFMVYLQKENIIDESGMPKERFSAEFPKEGPSILRIQQVVRGDSAAYFCASSPPAGGNYEQYFGPGTRLTVT.